This T cell receptor (beta chain) was obtained from a study of fetal regulatory T cell absence and autoimmunity. Notes on the study in general: In IPEX syndrome, oligoclonal enrichment was read as supporting prenatal antigen-driven autoimmunity in the pancreas. Oligoclonal TCR enrichment in pancreas over cord blood reached over 90-fold for some clones.

TCRdb's table, derived via immunoSEQ multiplex PCR, lists solely in-frame clones and lacks some. The table has around 100,000 clones, around 72% seen once. Trimming cost V 3 bases and J 1 base; bases outside gene matches: 0. In germline, CDR1 is ENHRY, CDR2 SYGVKD. The CDR3 is 14 residues long. Worth noting for this clone: The antigen remains undetermined.

The TCR comes from a male donor with IPEX syndrome. This chain connects TRBV10-3 to TRBJ2-3; 8 bases line up with TRBD2. Sequencing input: pancreas tissue. CDR3 loop: CAISEAGGTDTQYF. The CDR3 DNA reads TGTGCCATCAGTGAAGCGGGGGGCACAGATACGCAGTATTTT.